This is a list of T cell receptor beta chains from one sample in a study of cytotoxic CD8 clonotypes in ibrutinib-treated CLL. The assay was immunoSEQ multiplex PCR, and TCRdb's table has in-frame clones only and misses some. Here the sample spans some 290,000 clones, around four fifths being singletons. This sample comprised PBMCs, obtained before ibrutinib treatment. Source of these receptors: a human donor with chronic lymphocytic leukemia. The CDR3 runs from the conserved cysteine through the conserved F or W. A D gene is named only where the DNA matches it firmly. The size entry is marked missing in some rows and otherwise reads once, few, many or a size class.

- - 17 TRBJ2-3 TRBV4-3 TGCGCCAGCAGCCAAGTTATGGGCAGGGACTCCACAGATACGCAGTATTTT CASSQVMGRDSTDTQYF
- - 15 TRBJ2-2 TRBV27 TGTGCCAGCAGCCCATGGGAGGCCATCCCCGGGGAGCTGTTTTTT CASSPWEAIPGELFF
TRBD1 - 14 TRBJ1-4 TRBV27 TGTGCCAGCAGATGGGCAGGGGGCCATGAAAAACTGTTTTTT CASRWAGGHEKLFF
TRBD2 - 14 TRBJ2-7 TRBV2 TGTGCCAGCATACCGCCGGGAGGGTGGTACGAGCAGTACTTC CASIPPGGWYEQYF
- - 20 TRBJ2-1 TRBV9 TGTGCCAGCAGCACCCCCAGACAATCTCCAAACGTTGGACCCTACAATGAGCAGTTCTTC CASSTPRQSPNVGPYNEQFF
- - 14 TRBJ2-7 TRBV27 TGTGCCAGCAGTTTGGCACGGAGCTCCTACGAGCAGTACTTC CASSLARSSYEQYF
- once 14 TRBJ2-3 TRBV27 TGTGCCAGCAGCCGGGACCGAAGCACAGATACGCAGTATTTT CASSRDRSTDTQYF
TRBD1 few 14 TRBJ1-2 TRBV5-1 TGCGCCAGCAGCCCGGAGGGACAGGGAACTGGCTACACCTTC CASSPEGQGTGYTF
- - 17 TRBJ2-3 TRBV4-2 TGTGCCAGCAGCCAAGACGGGAGCGGTTGGGCTGTTGATACGCAGTATTTT CASSQDGSGWAVDTQYF
TRBD2 - 18 TRBJ2-7 TRBV5-1 TGCGCCAGCAGCCGACAGGGGTTGTCGTCTAGCGGGAGGCACGAGCAGTACTTC CASSRQGLSSSGRHEQYF
- - 15 TRBJ2-1 TRBV2 TGTGCCAACTACTCATTCGGGGGAGTTAGTTATGAGCAGTTCTTC CANYSFGGVSYEQFF
TRBD1 - 16 TRBJ2-2 TRBV7-6 TGTGCCAGCAGCCCGCCATGGGACAGGGGGCCCGGGGAGCTGTTTTTT CASSPPWDRGPGELFF